This TCR beta chain emerged from a study of T cells after yellow fever vaccination. Study at large: The SMART-Seq v4 Ultra Low Input method served to prepare the low-cell-number fractions. Regarding the study as a whole: Most primary-vaccination clones reappeared after the booster (approximately 95% CD4, 75% to 90% CD8). By day 5 rather than day 15, the secondary response had peaked, though it was weaker.

Note on this clonotype: Its antigen is not identified.

The CDR3 spans 15 residues. Germline V gene lookup returns CDR1 LGHNA and CDR2 YNFKEQ. V was pared by 4 bases and J by 5 bases, with 9 bases of the junction left unmatched. Generation of TCR cDNA used 5'RACE template switching (which added a universal primer site and UMIs). TCRdb reanalysed the 5' RACE reads using MiXCR and keeps one entry per CDR3 protein. The profile shows some 300,000 distinct CDR3 sequences, approximately 8% of them singletons. The chain carries TRBV4-2 and TRBJ2-5; TRBD2 aligns across 8 bases. Sequencing was performed on PBMCs, taken 45 days after the first yellow fever vaccination. This TCR derives from a man aged 18 to 29 who received the YFV17D yellow fever vaccine. The CDR3 bases are TGTGCCAGCAGCCGGGTAGCGGGGACGCCTGAGACCCAGTACTTC. Its translation is CASSRVAGTPETQYF.